This entry lists 32 T cell receptor beta chains sequenced from one sample in a study of radiotherapy plus CTLA-4 blockade in lung cancer. Method: immunoSEQ multiplex PCR; TCRdb's copy keeps in-frame clones and lacks some. Among about 62,000 clones listed, approximately 76% were seen once. Source: peripheral blood, taken from a patient treated with radiotherapy plus ipilimumab. These receptors came from a human donor with non-small cell lung cancer who had a complete response to radiotherapy plus ipilimumab.

The J gene is TRBJ1-5, the V gene TRBV19, with no clear D. CDR3 length: 13 residues. Germline CDR1 is LNHDA and CDR2 is SQIVND (reference sequence). The ends were cut back, 3 bases at V and 6 bases at J, with 9 bases in the middle. The DNA of the CDR3 is TGTGCCAGTAGTATCGGGGTTAGTCAGCCCCAGCATTTT. Amino acids: CASSIGVSQPQHF.

CDR3 nucleotide sequence: TGTGCCAGCAGATCCCTAGCGGGAGGGAGCCACGAGCAGTACTTC. Its translation: CASRSLAGGSHEQYF. The V call is TRBV5-6, the J call TRBJ2-7; 12 bases fit TRBD2. There are 15 residues in the CDR3. The germline V gene has CDR1 SGHDT and CDR2 YYEEEE. J lost 5 bases, V lost 5 bases, and 8 bases had no gene match.

The CDR3 reads CASSIPGTGTSGRAFITGELFF. The DNA for the CDR3 is TGTGCCAGTAGTATACCCGGGACCGGGACTAGCGGGAGGGCCTTTATAACGGGGGAGCTGTTTTTT. This chain joins TRBV19 and TRBJ2-2, with 16 positions matching TRBD2. From germline, CDR1 is LNHDA and CDR2 SQIVND (reference sequence). CDR3 length equals 22 residues. Trimming cost V 2 bases and J 8 bases; bases outside gene matches: 20. The variable domain in full, with the rest retrieved from reference TRBV19 and TRBJ2-2, is DGGITQSPKYLFRKEGQNVTLSCEQNLNHDAMYWYRQDPGQGLRLIYYSQIVNDFQKGDIAEGYSVSREKKESFPLTVTSAQKNPTAFYLCASSIPGTGTSGRAFITGELFFGEGSRLTVL.

The chain carries TRBV30 and TRBJ2-1; D might be TRBD1 (6 bases). This CDR3 is 14 amino acids long. Germline V gene data show CDR1 as GTSNPN and CDR2 as SVGIG (reference sequence). Deletions cut 4 bases from V and 6 bases from J, with 16 bases between. CDR3 nucleotides: TGTGCCTGGAATGGGCAGGGGAACCTCAATGAGCAGTTCTTC. Translating it yields CAWNGQGNLNEQFF.

V is TRBV11-2 and J is TRBJ2-3; 8 nucleotides align to TRBD2. Germline CDR1 and CDR2: SGHAT and FQNNGV. This CDR3 has 15 amino acids. The V and J ends lost 5 bases and 0 bases, in that order; junction bases with no gene match: 4. CDR3 DNA: TGTGCCAGCAGCCCACTAGCGGCTAGCACAGATACGCAGTATTTT. Its protein is CASSPLAASTDTQYF. The full variable domain, completed using reference TRBV11-2 and TRBJ2-3, is EAGVAQSPRYKIIEKRQSVAFWCNPISGHATLYWYQQILGQGPKLLIQFQNNGVVDDSQLPKDRFSAERLKGVDSTLKIQPAKLEDSAVYLCASSPLAASTDTQYFGPGTRLTVL.

The sample holds many counts of this clone. One end of the junction does not line up with germline, which may come from a read error. V gene TRBV7-7 combines with J gene TRBJ2-7; D is ambiguous. CDR1 SSHAT and CDR2 FNYEAQ come from the germline V gene (reference sequence). CDR3 length equals 13 residues. CDR3 in DNA: TGTGCTAGCAGCCCCTCCCCCGGGTACGAGCAGTACTTC. As protein: CASSPSPGYEQYF. The whole variable domain, remainder taken from reference TRBV7-7 and TRBJ2-7, is GAGVSQSPRYKVTKRGQDVTLRCDPISSHATLYWYQQALGQGPEFLTYFNYEAQPDKSGLPSDRFSAERPEGSISTLTIQRTEQRDSAMYRCASSPSPGYEQYFGPGTRLTVT.

This clone was observed a handful of times. The CDR3 reads CATGQGSNQPQHF. The CDR3 bases are TGTGCCACTGGACAGGGGAGCAATCAGCCCCAGCATTTT. The chain is built from TRBV19 and TRBJ1-5; TRBD1 matches 9 bases. The CDR3 is 13 amino acids. Trimming took 10 bases from V and 1 from J; bases not matched to a gene: 2. Per germline, CDR1 LNHDA and CDR2 SQIVND (reference sequence).

This chain joins TRBV10-3 and TRBJ2-3, with TRBD2 matching over 7 bases. The CDR3 is made up of 13 amino acids. Germline CDR1 and CDR2: ENHRY and SYGVKD. V was pared by 6 bases and J by 5 bases, with 5 bases of the junction left unmatched. The CDR3 region has the DNA TGTGCCATCAGCGTTCTAGCGGTAGATACGCAGTATTTT. It translates to CAISVLAVDTQYF.

The chain recombines TRBV5-1 with TRBJ2-1; 8 bases are a match to TRBD2. With V trimmed by 3 bases and J by 5 bases, 10 bases remained unmatched. This CDR3 contains 16 residues. The germline CDR1 and CDR2 sequences are SGHRS and YFSETQ. The CDR3 loop reads CASSSGWGTRNNEQFF. The CDR3 nucleotides are TGCGCCAGCAGCTCGGGATGGGGGACTAGAAACAATGAGCAGTTCTTC.

V usage is TRBV6-5 and J usage is TRBJ1-2; D uncertain. The CDR3 is 14 residues long. The germline V gene encodes CDR1 MNHEY and CDR2 SVGAGI. Trimming shortened V by 7 bases and J by 7 bases, and 19 bases separated the two germline ends. CDR3 sequence reads: CASTPRAGAIGYTF. Here the CDR3 DNA reads TGTGCCAGCACCCCTCGGGCGGGAGCCATTGGCTACACCTTC.

The chain has TRBV5-4 and TRBJ2-2; possible D gene TRBD1, 5 bases. V was cut by 0 bases and J by 0 bases, with 6 bases left in between. Germline V gene sequence: CDR1 SGHNT, CDR2 YYREEE (reference sequence). This CDR3 has 15 amino acids. The CDR3 bases are TGTGCCAGCAGCTTGGGACAGACGAACACCGGGGAGCTGTTTTTT. This encodes CASSLGQTNTGELFF.

The chain is built from TRBV7-2 and TRBJ2-1; 7 bases fit TRBD1. The germline CDR1 and CDR2 sequences are SGHTA and FQGNSA. The CDR3 totals 15 residues. The J segment lost 6 bases and the V segment lost 6 bases, leaving 11 bases of the junction unmatched. In DNA, the CDR3 is TGTGCCAGCAGTCCCCAAAGTTACAGGGGCAATGAGCAGTTCTTC. Amino acids: CASSPQSYRGNEQFF. The complete variable domain, with remaining parts taken from reference TRBV7-2 and TRBJ2-1, reads GAGVSQSPSNKVTEKGKDVELRCDPISGHTALYWYRQSLGQGLEFLIYFQGNSAPDKSGLPSDRFSAERTGGSVSTLTIQRTQQEDSAVYLCASSPQSYRGNEQFFGPGTRLTVL.

This chain links TRBV29-1 with TRBJ2-3; a possible D gene is TRBD2 (6 bases). CDR3 length: 13 amino acids. Trimming left V 5 bases short and J 14 bases short, with 23 bases between. In germline, CDR1 is SQVTM, CDR2 ANQGSEA. The CDR3 protein is CSVPITGRDVAYF. The CDR3, as DNA: TGCAGCGTTCCAATTACTGGGCGGGATGTGGCGTATTTT.

V and J are TRBV5-1 and TRBJ2-3, with 11 bases aligning to TRBD1. With 7 bases clipped from V and 2 bases from J, the junction kept 3 bases outside the gene matches. The CDR3 contains 14 residues. From germline, CDR1 is SGHRS and CDR2 YFSETQ. This chain's CDR3 is CASWDRGSTDTQYF. The CDR3 region has the DNA TGCGCCAGCTGGGACAGGGGGTCCACAGATACGCAGTATTTT.

The V gene is TRBV6-6, the J gene TRBJ1-2; 8 positions match TRBD1. The CDR3 sequence is 14 residues long. Germline lookup yields CDR1 MNHNY and CDR2 SVGAGI (reference sequence). V shed 8 bases and J 2 bases; nucleotides not matched to a gene: 7. DNA for the CDR3: TGTGCCAGCCTACAGGGGGGTTTGAACTATGGCTACACCTTC. Translating it yields CASLQGGLNYGYTF.

In its sample, this clone was seen a few times. The V and J genes are TRBV2 and TRBJ2-3; a weak D match, TRBD2 (5 bases). The CDR3 is made up of 16 amino acids. Germline loops: CDR1 SNHLY, CDR2 FYNNEI. The V gene lost 6 bases and the J gene lost 2 bases, with 18 bases spanning the gap. The DNA for the CDR3 is TGTGCCAGCAGAATCGGAGGTACCCCCTTCACAGATACGCAGTATTTT. Translated: CASRIGGTPFTDTQYF. Based on the CDR3 plus reference TRBV2 and TRBJ2-3, the full variable domain is EPEVTQTPSHQVTQMGQEVILRCVPISNHLYFYWYRQILGQKVEFLVSFYNNEISEKSEIFDDQFSVERPDGSNFTLKIRSTKLEDSAMYFCASRIGGTPFTDTQYFGPGTRLTVL.

This clone was counted only a few times. This sequence joins TRBV6-5 and TRBJ2-3; weak D call: TRBD2 (6 bases). V lost 1 base and J 2 bases, leaving 10 bases between the germline ends. The length of the CDR3 is 15 residues. Germline CDR1 and CDR2: MNHEY and SVGAGI. The CDR3 region is CASSYFAGFTDTQYF. In DNA form, the CDR3 reads TGTGCCAGCAGTTACTTCGCGGGGTTCACAGATACGCAGTATTTT.

The gene calls are TRBV6-1 and TRBJ2-7; TRBD1 might be the D (6 bases). Germline V gene lookup returns CDR1 MNHNS and CDR2 SASEGT. V lost 2 bases and J lost 0, with 11 bases in between. The CDR3 loop spans 15 amino acids. Here the CDR3 DNA reads TGTGCCAGCAGTGAACAGGGGACGATCTCCTACGAGCAGTACTTC. This sequence encodes CASSEQGTISYEQYF.

This clone has only a few counts. This sequence joins TRBV7-9 and TRBJ1-4; no clear D gene. V was pared by 10 bases and J by 3 bases, with 24 bases between. The CDR3 has 17 amino acids. Germline V gene data show CDR1 as SEHNR and CDR2 as FQNEAQ (reference sequence). Here the CDR3 DNA reads TGTGCCATCGCACTAGGGTTGAGTTGGGTAGCTAATGAAAAACTGTTTTTT. Amino acids: CAIALGLSWVANEKLFF.

The rearrangement links TRBV18 to TRBJ2-2, with a weak D call TRBD1 (5 bases). V was cut by 3 bases and J by 5 bases, with 22 bases left in between. This CDR3 is built from 18 residues. Germline values: CDR1 KGHSH, CDR2 LQKENI. CDR3: CASSPDRGSTILTGELFF. The CDR3 DNA reads as TGTGCCAGCTCACCCGACAGAGGATCAACAATTTTAACCGGGGAGCTGTTTTTT. The full variable domain, its missing parts supplied by reference TRBV18 and TRBJ2-2, is NAGVMQNPRHLVRRRGQEARLRCSPMKGHSHVYWYRQLPEEGLKFMVYLQKENIIDESGMPKERFSAEFPKEGPSILRIQQVVRGDSAAYFCASSPDRGSTILTGELFFGEGSRLTVL.

The rearrangement links TRBV18 to TRBJ2-1; 10 bases map to TRBD2. The V gene's germline CDR1 is KGHSH and CDR2 LQKENI. V shed 0 bases and J 12 bases; nucleotides not matched to a gene: 5. The CDR3 is made up of 14 amino acids. The CDR3 is CASSPPIAGGGQFF. The CDR3 DNA reads as TGTGCCAGCTCACCACCGATAGCGGGAGGTGGGCAGTTCTTC.

This chain joins TRBV30 and TRBJ1-6, with D unresolved. The CDR3 runs 13 residues. V lost 1 base and J 10 bases, leaving 11 bases between the germline ends. Germline V gene sequence: CDR1 GTSNPN, CDR2 SVGIG (reference sequence). CDR3: CAWSDLARSPLHF. The DNA of the CDR3 is TGTGCCTGGAGTGATCTCGCTCGGTCACCCCTCCACTTT.

V gene TRBV5-6 combines with J gene TRBJ1-6, with a possible D match to TRBD1 (6 bases). Trimming cost V 0 bases and J 7 bases, with 23 bases left between them. The V gene's germline CDR1 is SGHDT and CDR2 YYEEEE. CDR3 length equals 19 residues. This chain's CDR3 is CASSLGADSGRWGNSPLHF. The CDR3 region has the DNA TGTGCCAGCAGCTTGGGAGCGGACAGTGGGCGCTGGGGAAATTCACCCCTCCACTTT.

The J gene is TRBJ2-1, the V gene TRBV5-4; D remains ambiguous. Trimming stripped 0 bases from V and 1 base from J, with 11 bases between. CDR3 size: 16 residues. Germline V gene lookup returns CDR1 SGHNT and CDR2 YYREEE (reference sequence). The CDR3 DNA reads as TGTGCCAGCAGCTTGGCCCCCTTTCTTTCCTACAATGAGCAGTTCTTC. It specifies CASSLAPFLSYNEQFF.

V is TRBV6-1 and J is TRBJ2-3, with 14 bases aligning to TRBD2. V trimming: 1 base; J trimming: 8 bases; junction bases outside the gene matches: 2. Germline V CDR1 and CDR2: MNHNS, SASEGT. CDR3 length: 15 amino acids. In DNA form, the CDR3 reads TGTGCCAGCAGTGAAGAGGGACTAGCGGGAGCTACGCAGTATTTT. Translation gives CASSEEGLAGATQYF.

V gene TRBV30 combines with J gene TRBJ1-4; TRBD1 matches 7 bases. CDR3 size: 14 residues. J was trimmed by 5 bases and V by 3 bases; bases with no gene match: 6. Germline CDR1 reads GTSNPN; CDR2 reads SVGIG (reference sequence). The CDR3 DNA reads TGTGCCTGGAGACAGGACAGGCTAAATGAAAAACTGTTTTTT. Residues: CAWRQDRLNEKLFF. The whole variable domain, remainder taken from reference TRBV30 and TRBJ1-4, is SQTIHQWPATLVQPVGSPLSLECTVEGTSNPNLYWYRQAAGRGLQLLFYSVGIGQISSEVPQNLSASRPQDRQFILSSKKLLLSDSGFYLCAWRQDRLNEKLFFGSGTQLSVL.

The chain carries TRBV9 and TRBJ2-3; 10 positions agree with TRBD2. The length of the CDR3 is 15 residues. V was pared by 5 bases and J by 2 bases, with 5 bases of the junction left unmatched. The germline V gene encodes CDR1 SGDLS and CDR2 YYNGEE. The DNA of the CDR3 is TGTGCCAGCAGTCGGACTAGCGGAGTCACAGATACGCAGTATTTT. As protein: CASSRTSGVTDTQYF.

The CDR3 protein is CAWRWALNYGYTF. The CDR3 coding sequence is TGTGCCTGGAGATGGGCACTTAACTATGGCTACACCTTC. The chain uses TRBV30 and TRBJ1-2; no firm D call. Germline-derived CDR1 and CDR2 are GTSNPN and SVGIG (reference sequence). The CDR3 is 13 residues long. Trimming removed 3 bases at V and 1 base at J, with 9 bases between.

The J gene is TRBJ2-1, the V gene TRBV5-4; D possibly corresponds to TRBD2 (5 bases). V gave up 3 bases and J gave up 0 bases, with 16 bases separating them. CDR1 SGHNT and CDR2 YYREEE come from the germline V gene (reference sequence). CDR3 length: 17 residues. CDR3 sequence reads: CASSSFASSSSYNEQFF. The DNA of the CDR3 is TGTGCCAGCAGCTCTTTCGCTAGCTCGAGCTCCTACAATGAGCAGTTCTTC.

The table lists this clone with a few counts. This chain connects TRBV6-5 to TRBJ2-7; D possibly corresponds to TRBD1 (6 bases). Trimming left V 11 bases short and J 2 bases short, with 16 bases between. This CDR3 has 13 amino acids. Germline CDR1 is MNHEY and CDR2 is SVGAGI. The CDR3 is CAAGAGRTYEQYF. CDR3 bases: TGTGCCGCAGGGGCAGGCAGGACCTACGAGCAGTACTTC.

This clone turned up a few times. J is TRBJ2-3 and V is TRBV7-6, with 8 bases lining up with TRBD2. J gave up 2 bases and V 0 bases, and 4 bases lay outside the gene matches. Germline CDR1 reads SGHVS; CDR2 reads FNYEAQ. The CDR3 length is 16 residues. The CDR3 nucleotides are TGTGCCAGCAGCTTAGCAGGGACTAGAAACACAGATACGCAGTATTTT. It specifies CASSLAGTRNTDTQYF.

The chain is built from TRBV2 and TRBJ1-1, with D possibly matching TRBD1 (5 bases). Germline V gives CDR1 SNHLY, CDR2 FYNNEI. The CDR3 sequence is 19 residues long. V was trimmed by 4 bases and J by 1 base, leaving 25 bases between them. This CDR3 is CASSVARAGSSTPNTEAFF. The CDR3 DNA follows: TGTGCCAGCAGTGTCGCCAGGGCAGGGTCCTCGACCCCGAACACTGAAGCTTTCTTT. Together with reference TRBV2 and TRBJ1-1, the CDR3 gives the full variable domain: EPEVTQTPSHQVTQMGQEVILRCVPISNHLYFYWYRQILGQKVEFLVSFYNNEISEKSEIFDDQFSVERPDGSNFTLKIRSTKLEDSAMYFCASSVARAGSSTPNTEAFFGQGTRLTVV.